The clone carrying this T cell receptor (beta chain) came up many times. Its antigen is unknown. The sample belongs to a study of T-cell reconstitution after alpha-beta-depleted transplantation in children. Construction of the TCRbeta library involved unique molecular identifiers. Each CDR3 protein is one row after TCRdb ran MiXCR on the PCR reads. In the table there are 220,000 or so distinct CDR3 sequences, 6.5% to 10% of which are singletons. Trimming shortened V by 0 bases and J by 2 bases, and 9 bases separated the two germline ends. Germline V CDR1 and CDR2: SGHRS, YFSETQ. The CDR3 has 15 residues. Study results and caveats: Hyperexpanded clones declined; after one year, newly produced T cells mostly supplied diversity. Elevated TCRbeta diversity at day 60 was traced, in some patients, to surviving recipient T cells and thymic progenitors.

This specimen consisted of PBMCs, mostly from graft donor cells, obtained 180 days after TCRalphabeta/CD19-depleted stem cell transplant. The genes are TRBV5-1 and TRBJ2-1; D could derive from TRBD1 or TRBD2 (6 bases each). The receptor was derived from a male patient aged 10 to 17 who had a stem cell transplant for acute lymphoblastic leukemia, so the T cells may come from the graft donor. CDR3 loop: CASSLEGGPYNEQFF. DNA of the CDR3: TGCGCCAGCAGCTTGGAGGGGGGTCCCTACAATGAGCAGTTCTTC.